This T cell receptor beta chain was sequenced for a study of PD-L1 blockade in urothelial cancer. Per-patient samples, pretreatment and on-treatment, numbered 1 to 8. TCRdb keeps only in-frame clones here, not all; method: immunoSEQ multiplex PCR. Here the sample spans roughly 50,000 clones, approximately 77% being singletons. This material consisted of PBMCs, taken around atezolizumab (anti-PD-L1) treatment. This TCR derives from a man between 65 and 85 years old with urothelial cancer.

CDR3 DNA sequence: TGTGCCAGCAGCCCCCCCGGACAGGGACACACAGATACGCAGTATTTT. Translation gives CASSPPGQGHTDTQYF. The chain joins TRBV9 to TRBJ2-3; TRBD1 aligns across 8 bases. This CDR3 comprises 16 residues. V trimming: 4 bases; J trimming: 2 bases; junction bases outside the gene matches: 9. Germline CDR1 SGDLS, CDR2 YYNGEE.